This is a list of T cell receptor beta chains from one sample in a study of cytotoxic CD8 clonotypes in ibrutinib-treated CLL. Only in-frame clones appear in the TCRdb table, and some are missing; sequencing was by immunoSEQ multiplex PCR. The sample shows about 160,000 clones, around 84% of them seen only once. Material: PBMCs, obtained after 12 months of ibrutinib treatment. These receptors all stem from a human donor with chronic lymphocytic leukemia. Each CDR3 is given with its conserved first and last residue. A D gene is named only where the DNA matches it firmly. Part of the rows lack a size; the others show once, few, many or a class for expanded clones.

j_call,cdr3_length,clone_size,v_call,d_call,cdr3_aa,cdr3_nt
TRBJ2-7,12,.,TRBV28,.,CASLSDSYEQYF,TGTGCCAGCCTAAGTGACTCCTACGAGCAGTACTTC
TRBJ2-5,13,.,TRBV7-9,.,CASSPDSRKTQYF,TGTGCCAGCAGCCCGGACAGTAGGAAGACCCAGTACTTC
TRBJ2-5,15,.,TRBV7-9,TRBD2,CASSLTSDPRETQYF,TGTGCCAGCAGCCTTACTAGCGATCCTCGAGAGACCCAGTACTTC
TRBJ2-4,19,.,TRBV4-1,TRBD1,CASSRTGGASDFAQNIQYF,TGCGCCAGCAGCCGGACAGGGGGCGCTTCGGATTTCGCCCAAAACATTCAGTACTTC
TRBJ1-6,14,.,TRBV30,.,CAWTSGRVRSPLHF,TGTGCCTGGACCTCGGGGAGGGTAAGGTCACCCCTCCACTTT
TRBJ1-5,13,.,TRBV29-1,.,CSVVVGGSEPQHF,TGCAGCGTTGTTGTCGGGGGGTCAGAGCCCCAGCATTTT
TRBJ2-7,18,.,TRBV21-1,.,CASSQSPGRKLDIHEQYF,TGTGCCAGCAGTCAGAGTCCGGGACGGAAATTGGACATCCACGAGCAGTACTTC
TRBJ1-2,13,few,TRBV2,.,CASSDGLKNGYTF,TGTGCCAGCAGTGATGGACTCAAGAATGGCTACACCTTC
TRBJ2-2,17,.,TRBV7-3,TRBD2,CASSSLTSGDPAGELFF,TGTGCCAGCAGCTCTCTGACTAGCGGGGACCCCGCCGGGGAGCTGTTTTTT
TRBJ1-3,13,.,TRBV7-3,.,CASSHPGANTIYF,TGTGCCAGCAGCCACCCCGGTGCAAACACCATATATTTT
TRBJ2-7,15,.,TRBV28,TRBD1,CASRLSQGVSYEQYF,TGTGCCAGCAGGTTGTCACAGGGGGTCTCCTACGAGCAGTACTTC
TRBJ1-2,16,.,TRBV18,TRBD1,CASSTSTGVDNYGYTF,TGTGCCAGCTCTACTTCTACAGGGGTGGATAACTATGGCTACACCTTC
TRBJ2-7,15,.,TRBV7-2,.,CASSLLAGGKGEQYF,TGTGCCAGCAGCTTACTGGCAGGCGGGAAGGGCGAGCAGTACTTC
TRBJ1-3,13,.,TRBV29-1,.,CRGDRSSGNTIYF,TGCAGAGGGGACCGAAGCTCTGGAAACACCATATATTTT
TRBJ2-1,16,.,TRBV14,TRBD2,CASSQETSGLYNEQFF,TGTGCCAGCAGCCAGGAGACTAGCGGCCTGTACAATGAGCAGTTCTTC
TRBJ2-3,17,.,TRBV18,.,CASSPPSAGGSPDTQYF,TGTGCCAGCTCACCACCGAGCGCCGGGGGCTCCCCAGATACGCAGTATTTT
TRBJ2-3,16,.,TRBV27,TRBD2,CASCASGRPSTDTQYF,TGTGCCAGCTGCGCGTCCGGGAGGCCTAGCACAGATACGCAGTATTTT
TRBJ1-3,17,.,TRBV18,.,CASSPVLQASSGNTIYF,TGTGCCAGCTCACCCGTTTTGCAGGCAAGCTCTGGAAACACCATATATTTT
TRBJ1-1,15,.,TRBV28,.,CASSFGGRVDTEAFF,TGTGCCAGCAGTTTTGGCGGGCGGGTGGACACTGAAGCTTTCTTT
TRBJ1-5,15,once,TRBV18,TRBD1,CASSPGGPSNQPQHF,TGTGCCAGCTCCCCAGGGGGCCCTAGCAATCAGCCCCAGCATTTT
TRBJ1-5,19,.,TRBV4-3,.,CASSQDWDRGAPSNQPQHF,TGCGCCAGCAGCCAAGATTGGGATCGGGGGGCGCCTAGCAATCAGCCCCAGCATTTT
TRBJ2-3,18,once,TRBV4-3,.,CASSQATSLNPSTDTQYF,TGCGCCAGCAGCCAAGCAACTAGCCTAAACCCTAGCACAGATACGCAGTATTTT
TRBJ2-1,14,.,TRBV9,TRBD1,CASSVGTGSNEQFF,TGTGCCAGCAGCGTAGGGACAGGGTCCAATGAGCAGTTCTTC
TRBJ1-2,13,.,TRBV4-1,.,CASSQDRGDGYTF,TGCGCCAGCAGCCAAGATAGGGGGGATGGCTACACCTTC
TRBJ1-3,15,.,TRBV7-9,TRBD1,CASSLNRGAGNTIYF,TGTGCCAGCAGCCTTAACAGGGGCGCTGGAAACACCATATATTTT
TRBJ1-5,13,.,TRBV18,.,CASSPLDSQPQHF,TGTGCCAGCTCACCCTTGGACAGCCAGCCCCAGCATTTT
TRBJ1-5,16,.,TRBV2,.,CASMGAGGYSNQPQHF,TGTGCCAGCATGGGGGCCGGGGGTTATAGCAATCAGCCCCAGCATTTT
TRBJ1-2,14,.,TRBV11-2,.,CASSEDPRSYGYTF,TGTGCCAGCAGCGAGGACCCGAGGAGCTATGGCTACACCTTC
TRBJ1-1,15,.,TRBV19,TRBD1,CASSIGQGAVTEAFF,TGTGCCAGTAGTATAGGACAGGGGGCGGTCACTGAAGCTTTCTTT
TRBJ2-3,16,.,TRBV11-2,TRBD2,CASSFLASGATDTQYF,TGTGCCAGCAGCTTCTTGGCTAGCGGGGCGACAGATACGCAGTATTTT
TRBJ2-7,17,.,TRBV5-4,.,CASSLADLGRASYEQYF,TGTGCCAGCAGCTTGGCCGATTTAGGCAGGGCCTCCTACGAGCAGTACTTC
TRBJ1-1,14,.,TRBV11-2,.,CASSLGLTGTEAFF,TGTGCCAGCAGCTTAGGTCTCACGGGGACTGAAGCTTTCTTT
TRBJ1-2,14,once,TRBV6-4,TRBD1,CASRPGQGAYGYTF,TGTGCCAGCAGACCGGGACAGGGGGCCTATGGCTACACCTTC
TRBJ2-3,12,.,TRBV7-6,TRBD2,CASSPLAGQQYF,TGTGCCAGCAGCCCACTAGCGGGGCAGCAGTATTTT
TRBJ2-7,14,.,TRBV7-9,TRBD1,CASSRTGGAYEQYF,TGTGCCAGCAGCCGGACAGGGGGCGCGTACGAGCAGTACTTC
TRBJ2-1,17,.,TRBV9,TRBD2,CASSASPGLAINNEQFF,TGTGCCAGCAGCGCCAGCCCCGGACTAGCGATTAACAATGAGCAGTTCTTC
TRBJ2-2,16,.,TRBV28,TRBD1,CASSSTSGQGSGELFF,TGTGCCAGCAGTTCTACCTCGGGACAGGGTTCCGGGGAGCTGTTTTTT
TRBJ1-2,11,few,TRBV28,.,CASRWWDGYTF,TGTGCCAGCAGGTGGTGGGATGGCTACACCTTC
TRBJ2-2,14,.,TRBV7-3,.,CASSPSGEGGELFF,TGTGCCAGCAGCCCCTCGGGGGAAGGCGGGGAGCTGTTTTTT
TRBJ2-2,14,.,TRBV7-6,.,CASSLQGNTGELFF,TGTGCCAGCAGCTTACAGGGGAACACCGGGGAGCTGTTTTTT
TRBJ1-2,14,.,TRBV5-1,.,CASSPATLNYGYTF,TGCGCCAGCAGCCCCGCCACCCTTAACTATGGCTACACCTTC
TRBJ1-1,15,.,TRBV18,TRBD1,CASSPPGQMNTEAFF,TGTGCCAGCTCACCCCCGGGACAGATGAACACTGAAGCTTTCTTT
TRBJ2-5,13,.,TRBV10-3,TRBD1,CAISRTGEETQYF,TGTGCCATCAGTAGGACAGGGGAAGAGACCCAGTACTTC
TRBJ2-2,14,few,TRBV30,.,CAWSTIAVPGELFF,TGTGCCTGGAGTACAATAGCGGTACCCGGGGAGCTGTTTTTT
TRBJ2-7,13,.,TRBV19,.,CASSTTGAYEQYF,TGTGCCAGTAGTACGACGGGAGCCTACGAGCAGTACTTC
TRBJ1-4,16,.,TRBV19,.,CASSDRKIATNEKLFF,TGTGCCAGTTCCGACAGGAAGATTGCAACTAATGAAAAACTGTTTTTT